The 27 T cell receptor beta chains given below trace back to one sample, sequenced in a study of T cells in localized non-small cell lung cancer. TCRdb's table, derived via immunoSEQ multiplex PCR, lists solely in-frame clones and lacks some. The sample contains about 23,000 clones, about nine tenths of which appear only once. Sequenced material: peripheral blood mononuclear cells, taken before any cancer treatment. These receptors all stem from a woman aged 40-75 years with stage III lung adenocarcinoma.

The chain uses TRBV10-3 and TRBJ1-4, with D unclear. V was pared by 10 bases and J by 2 bases, with 14 bases between. The CDR3 loop spans 14 amino acids. Looked up from germline, CDR1 is ENHRY and CDR2 is SYGVKD. The CDR3 region is CASGPLGTNEKLFF. CDR3 DNA: TGTGCCAGCGGACCCTTGGGGACTAATGAAAAACTGTTTTTT.

The V and J genes are TRBV6-6 and TRBJ1-4; 9 nucleotides line up with TRBD1. The trim removed 6 bases at V and 7 bases at J, leaving 12 bases unmatched. CDR3 length equals 16 residues. The germline V gene has CDR1 MNHNY and CDR2 SVGAGI (reference sequence). CDR3 region: CASRPLLQGAGEKLFF. For the CDR3, the DNA is TGTGCCAGCAGGCCCCTCTTACAGGGGGCGGGTGAAAAACTGTTTTTT.

This clone was seen a few times. In nucleotides, the CDR3 is TGCAGCGTTGAGAACACTGAAGCTTTCTTT. It is translated as CSVENTEAFF. The gene calls are TRBV29-1 and TRBJ1-1; no definite D call. The CDR3 consists of 10 residues. Germline V gene sequence: CDR1 SQVTM, CDR2 ANQGSEA. The V end lost 3 bases, the J end lost 1 base, and 0 bases lay between the germline ends.

This clone showed up just a few times. The J gene is TRBJ1-1, the V gene TRBV28, with D hard to call. Germline V gene lookup returns CDR1 MDHEN and CDR2 SYDVKM. This CDR3 region has 8 residues. In DNA form, the CDR3 reads TGTAAGTATACTGAAGCTTTCTTT. Amino acids: CKYTEAFF. Using reference TRBV28 and TRBJ1-1 for the parts outside the CDR3, the full variable domain is DVKVTQSSRYLVKRTGEKVFLECVQDMDHENMFWYRQDPGLGLRLIYFSYDVKMKEKGDIPEGYSVSREKKERFSLILESASTNQTSMYLCKYTEAFFGQGTRLTVV.

The CDR3 DNA reads TGTGCCACCAGCAGCAATAAGCTAAACAGTGATAAGGCAGATACGCAGTATTTT. Translating it yields CATSSNKLNSDKADTQYF. This chain links TRBV15 with TRBJ2-3; D is uncertain. This CDR3 is 18 amino acids long. Germline V gene data show CDR1 as LNHNV and CDR2 as YYDKDF (reference sequence). V lost 3 bases and J lost 4, with 23 bases in between.

About this clone: The germline gene is not matched at one end of the junction; a read error may be the cause. The chain uses TRBV19 and TRBJ1-2; 8 bases line up with TRBD1. CDR3 length equals 11 residues. Germline lookup yields CDR1 LNHDA and CDR2 SQIVND (reference sequence). Here the CDR3 DNA reads TGTGCCAGTAGCTCGGACAGGGTTATATCCTTC. This sequence encodes CASSSDRVISF.

The J gene is TRBJ2-7, the V gene TRBV11-3; D perhaps matches TRBD1 (5 bases). Per the germline V gene, CDR1 is SGHNT and CDR2 is YENEEA. Trimming left V 1 base short and J 4 bases short, with 14 bases between. This CDR3 is 15 amino acids long. Here the CDR3 DNA reads TGTGCCAGCAGCTTAGGATGGGGCCCACGTTACGAGCAGTACTTC. Amino acid sequence: CASSLGWGPRYEQYF.

The chain employs TRBV7-9 and TRBJ1-6; D perhaps matches TRBD1 (5 bases). V lost 3 bases and J 13 bases, leaving 16 bases between the germline ends. Germline V lookup: CDR1 SEHNR, CDR2 FQNEAQ (reference sequence). The CDR3 totals 14 residues. The CDR3, as DNA: TGTGCCAGCAGCTTCGGAGACAGATTGTCCCCCCTCCACTTT. It is translated as CASSFGDRLSPLHF.

The chain combines TRBV14 with TRBJ2-3; tentatively, D is TRBD2 (5 bases). Between the trimmed V and J ends, which lost 2 bases and 9 bases, there was a span of 21 bases. The CDR3 consists of 16 residues. The germline V gene has CDR1 SGHDN and CDR2 FVKESK. DNA for the CDR3: TGTGCCAGCAGCCAAATGGAGAAGCTACTAGTGAGAACGCAGTATTTT. This sequence encodes CASSQMEKLLVRTQYF.

The rearrangement joins TRBV28 to TRBJ2-1; 7 bases map to TRBD2. Germline CDR1 MDHEN, CDR2 SYDVKM. There are 13 residues in the CDR3. V was pared by 5 bases and J by 8 bases, with 6 bases of the junction left unmatched. The CDR3 loop is CASSPGLVYEQFF. CDR3 bases: TGTGCCAGCAGTCCCGGACTAGTATATGAGCAGTTCTTC.

The chain employs TRBV7-6 and TRBJ2-7; 13 nucleotides agree with TRBD2. The germline gives CDR1 SGHVS, CDR2 FNYEAQ. V dropped 3 bases and J dropped 7; count of bases not matched to a gene: 3. The CDR3 has 14 amino acids. In DNA form, the CDR3 reads TGTGCCAGCAGCTTTGGGACTAGCGGGGTTGAGCAGTACTTC. Protein sequence: CASSFGTSGVEQYF.

The V and J genes are TRBV4-2 and TRBJ1-1, with D perhaps TRBD1 (5 bases). CDR1 and CDR2 (germline): LGHNA, YNFKEQ. With 1 base removed from V and 3 bases from J, the gap between germline ends came to 15 bases. This CDR3 comprises 16 residues. As DNA, the CDR3 is TGTGCCAGCAGCCAAGGAGCAGGGCGGACACACACTGAAGCTTTCTTT. It codes for CASSQGAGRTHTEAFF.

The rearrangement links TRBV7-6 to TRBJ1-4; D is unresolved. Trimming shortened V by 6 bases and J by 6 bases, and 11 bases separated the two germline ends. Germline CDR1 and CDR2: SGHVS and FNYEAQ. The CDR3 runs to 13 residues. The CDR3 loop is CASSDPPHEKLFF. The CDR3, as DNA: TGTGCCAGCAGTGACCCCCCCCATGAAAAACTGTTTTTT. Combining the CDR3 with reference TRBV7-6 and TRBJ1-4 gives the whole variable domain GAGVSQSPRYKVTKRGQDVALRCDPISGHVSLYWYRQALGQGPEFLTYFNYEAQQDKSGLPNDRFSAERPEGSISTLTIQRTEQRDSAMYRCASSDPPHEKLFFGSGTQLSVL.

The chain joins TRBV28 to TRBJ2-3; TRBD2 agrees at 8 bases. Per germline, CDR1 MDHEN and CDR2 SYDVKM. The J segment lost 5 bases and the V segment lost 5 bases, leaving 6 bases of the junction unmatched. This CDR3 is 14 amino acids long. CDR3 sequence (DNA): TGTGCCAGCAGTCCCGGGGGGGCCAAAGATACGCAGTATTTT. This gives the protein CASSPGGAKDTQYF.

This clone was seen once. V usage is TRBV18 and J usage is TRBJ2-7, with D perhaps given as TRBD1 or TRBD2 (5 bases each). CDR3 length: 14 amino acids. In germline, CDR1 is KGHSH, CDR2 LQKENI. The V gene lost 2 bases and the J gene lost 1 base, with 9 bases spanning the gap. CDR3 bases: TGTGCCAGCTCACCATTCGGGACGTCCTACGAGCAGTACTTC. It yields the protein CASSPFGTSYEQYF.

The gene calls are TRBV2 and TRBJ1-2; D unclear. This CDR3 region has 14 residues. CDR1 is SNHLY, CDR2 FYNNEI, per germline. The V and J ends lost 6 bases and 8 bases respectively, with 19 bases between them. This CDR3 reads CASSPRGSSGGYTF. The CDR3 bases are TGTGCCAGCAGCCCCCGAGGTTCGTCGGGCGGCTACACCTTC. Combining the CDR3 with reference TRBV2 and TRBJ1-2 gives the whole variable domain EPEVTQTPSHQVTQMGQEVILRCVPISNHLYFYWYRQILGQKVEFLVSFYNNEISEKSEIFDDQFSVERPDGSNFTLKIRSTKLEDSAMYFCASSPRGSSGGYTFGSGTRLTVV.

This rearrangement joins TRBV29-1 to TRBJ2-7; the match to TRBD2 covers 7 bases. J gave up 5 bases and V 6 bases, and 7 bases lay outside the gene matches. The CDR3 sequence is 12 residues long. Germline V gene sequence: CDR1 SQVTM, CDR2 ANQGSEA. The CDR3 DNA sequence: TGCAGCGTCTACAAGGGAGGGAACGAGCAGTACTTC. This encodes CSVYKGGNEQYF.

This chain uses TRBV30 with TRBJ1-6, with D tentatively TRBD1 (5 bases). V lost 1 base, J lost 8 bases, and 9 bases lay in between. CDR3 length equals 13 residues. Germline V gene data show CDR1 as GTSNPN and CDR2 as SVGIG (reference sequence). CDR3 sequence reads: CAWSEGRDSPLHF. Here the CDR3 DNA reads TGTGCCTGGAGTGAGGGACGGGATTCACCCCTCCACTTT.

The rearrangement uses TRBV18 and TRBJ2-7; possibly TRBD2 for D (5 bases). CDR3 length equals 13 residues. Trimming removed 1 base from V and 8 bases from J, with 12 bases in between. Germline values: CDR1 KGHSH, CDR2 LQKENI. As DNA, the CDR3 is TGTGCCAGCTCACCACTGCCCGAGGGCCAGCAGTACTTC. This sequence encodes CASSPLPEGQQYF.

The J gene is TRBJ2-1, the V gene TRBV7-2; D is ambiguous. The V and J ends lost 7 bases and 9 bases respectively, with 22 bases between them. Germline CDR1 and CDR2: SGHTA and FQGNSA. CDR3 length equals 15 residues. In nucleotides, the CDR3 is TGTGCCAGCAACCCCCAAGCCCTTGGGCTCGGTGAGCAGTTCTTC. Residues: CASNPQALGLGEQFF.

This clone was recorded only once. J is TRBJ2-1 and V is TRBV19, with D tentatively TRBD2 (6 bases). The CDR3 has 13 residues. Trimming removed 4 bases at V and 7 bases at J, with 11 bases between. Per the germline V gene, CDR1 is LNHDA and CDR2 is SQIVND (reference sequence). The DNA of the CDR3 is TGTGCCAGTAGTACCCGGGGGAGTAATGAGCAGTTCTTC. It is translated as CASSTRGSNEQFF.

The chain couples TRBV28 to TRBJ1-1; no clear D gene. V lost 4 bases, J lost 5 bases, and 11 bases lay in between. The germline V gene has CDR1 MDHEN and CDR2 SYDVKM. The CDR3 spans 13 residues. In nucleotides, the CDR3 is TGTGCCAGCAGTTCCCCTGGTGGAACTGAAGCTTTCTTT. Amino acid sequence: CASSSPGGTEAFF. The variable domain in full, completed from reference TRBV28 and TRBJ1-1, reads DVKVTQSSRYLVKRTGEKVFLECVQDMDHENMFWYRQDPGLGLRLIYFSYDVKMKEKGDIPEGYSVSREKKERFSLILESASTNQTSMYLCASSSPGGTEAFFGQGTRLTVV.

V is TRBV7-6 and J is TRBJ1-4, with D perhaps matching TRBD1 (5 bases). The CDR3 is 14 amino acids. Looked up from germline, CDR1 is SGHVS and CDR2 is FNYEAQ. Trimming pared 3 bases from V and 0 bases from J, leaving 5 bases between. The CDR3 coding sequence is TGTGCCAGCAGCTTGGGGGCAACTAATGAAAAACTGTTTTTT. Protein sequence: CASSLGATNEKLFF.

This clone has a single count. V and J are TRBV9 and TRBJ2-6; tentative D call: TRBD1 (5 bases). Germline V gene data show CDR1 as SGDLS and CDR2 as YYNGEE. The CDR3 consists of 15 residues. V lost 1 base, J lost 3 bases, and 8 bases lay in between. CDR3 in DNA: TGTGCCAGCAGCGTACGCAGGGATGGGGCCAACGTCCTGACTTTC. This translates into CASSVRRDGANVLTF.

The rearrangement joins TRBV27 to TRBJ2-7; TRBD2 might be the D (7 bases). The CDR3 has 19 residues. V was clipped by 6 bases and J by 1 base, with 28 bases between them. The germline V gene encodes CDR1 MNHEY and CDR2 SMNVEV (reference sequence). This chain's CDR3 is CASRVRGARASAGSYEQYF. As DNA, the CDR3 is TGTGCCAGCAGGGTCCGGGGGGCCCGAGCTTCGGCGGGATCCTACGAGCAGTACTTC.

The chain has TRBV7-2 and TRBJ1-1, with D tentatively TRBD1 (5 bases). Looked up from germline, CDR1 is SGHTA and CDR2 is FQGNSA. V lost 0 bases and J 0 bases, leaving 11 bases between the germline ends. The CDR3 has 16 residues. DNA of the CDR3: TGTGCCAGCAGCTTAGCCGAAGGGGTTATGAACACTGAAGCTTTCTTT. As protein: CASSLAEGVMNTEAFF. The full variable domain, with the rest looked up from reference TRBV7-2 and TRBJ1-1, is GAGVSQSPSNKVTEKGKDVELRCDPISGHTALYWYRQSLGQGLEFLIYFQGNSAPDKSGLPSDRFSAERTGGSVSTLTIQRTQQEDSAVYLCASSLAEGVMNTEAFFGQGTRLTVV.

J is TRBJ1-2 and V is TRBV27; D gene unclear. V lost 5 bases and J lost 4, with 17 bases in between. Per germline, CDR1 MNHEY and CDR2 SMNVEV (reference sequence). The CDR3 contains 15 residues. The CDR3 DNA reads as TGTGCCAGCAGTACCCGGCTACTACCCACCTATGGCTACACCTTC. It yields the protein CASSTRLLPTYGYTF.